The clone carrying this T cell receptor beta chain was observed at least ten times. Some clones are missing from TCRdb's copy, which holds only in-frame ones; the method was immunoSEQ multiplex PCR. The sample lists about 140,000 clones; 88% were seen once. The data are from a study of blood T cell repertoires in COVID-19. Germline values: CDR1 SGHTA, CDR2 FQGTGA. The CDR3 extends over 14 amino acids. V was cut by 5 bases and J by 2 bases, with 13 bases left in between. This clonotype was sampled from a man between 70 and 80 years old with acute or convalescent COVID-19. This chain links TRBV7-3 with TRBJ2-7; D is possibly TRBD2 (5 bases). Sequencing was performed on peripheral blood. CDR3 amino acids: CASSLYLAPYEQYF. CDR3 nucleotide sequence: TGTGCCAGCAGCCTGTATCTAGCTCCCTACGAGCAGTACTTC.